This paragraph reports one TCR beta chain. Its specific antigen is unknown. No base quality information exists; no much larger clone differs at one position. The data were obtained in a study of response to subunit inactivated influenza vaccine (dated by TCRdb to the late 2010s). Notes on the research overall: Deep quantitative T cell receptor repertoire profiling was used in the study to track responses to a trivalent subunit inactivated influenza vaccine. General findings and caveats noted by the study authors: It was suggested by the authors that each seasonal influenza vaccination may recruit only a limited number of new T cells.

Spanning cysteine to phenylalanine, the CDR3 consists of 16 amino acids. Just the 48-base CDR3 DNA is kept, in frame starting at base 1. Trimming accounts for 3 bases at V and 4 bases at J, while the number of junction bases matched to no gene is 12. The germline V gene (reference sequence) gives CDR1 as DFQATT and CDR2 as SNEGSKA. Receptor libraries were prepared by RT-PCR. TCRdb lists the instrument as Illumina HiSeq 2500. The public reads were run again by TCRdb, first through fastp at Q25 and then through MiXCR, and only productive beta chains were kept. Every distinct CDR3 protein forms one entry, paired with its most common genes and DNA. Here the sample has roughly 460,000 distinct CDR3 sequences; approximately 11% occur a single time. The ten largest clones capture 9.5% to 15% of the sample. The time point tag for this specimen amounts to: around 47 days after influenza vaccine administration.

The starting material was PBMCs from blood, obtained roughly 48 days after vaccination. The chain links TRBV20-1 with TRBJ2-1; TRBD2 agrees with 7 junctional bases. The clonotype comes from a man aged 50 or older who received an inactivated influenza vaccine. Donor details come from another sample of the same person, matched by shared clones. The nucleotide sequence reads TGCAGTGCTAGCCACGCCGGGACTATAAGGTACAATGAGCAGTTCTTC. The resulting protein is CSASHAGTIRYNEQFF.